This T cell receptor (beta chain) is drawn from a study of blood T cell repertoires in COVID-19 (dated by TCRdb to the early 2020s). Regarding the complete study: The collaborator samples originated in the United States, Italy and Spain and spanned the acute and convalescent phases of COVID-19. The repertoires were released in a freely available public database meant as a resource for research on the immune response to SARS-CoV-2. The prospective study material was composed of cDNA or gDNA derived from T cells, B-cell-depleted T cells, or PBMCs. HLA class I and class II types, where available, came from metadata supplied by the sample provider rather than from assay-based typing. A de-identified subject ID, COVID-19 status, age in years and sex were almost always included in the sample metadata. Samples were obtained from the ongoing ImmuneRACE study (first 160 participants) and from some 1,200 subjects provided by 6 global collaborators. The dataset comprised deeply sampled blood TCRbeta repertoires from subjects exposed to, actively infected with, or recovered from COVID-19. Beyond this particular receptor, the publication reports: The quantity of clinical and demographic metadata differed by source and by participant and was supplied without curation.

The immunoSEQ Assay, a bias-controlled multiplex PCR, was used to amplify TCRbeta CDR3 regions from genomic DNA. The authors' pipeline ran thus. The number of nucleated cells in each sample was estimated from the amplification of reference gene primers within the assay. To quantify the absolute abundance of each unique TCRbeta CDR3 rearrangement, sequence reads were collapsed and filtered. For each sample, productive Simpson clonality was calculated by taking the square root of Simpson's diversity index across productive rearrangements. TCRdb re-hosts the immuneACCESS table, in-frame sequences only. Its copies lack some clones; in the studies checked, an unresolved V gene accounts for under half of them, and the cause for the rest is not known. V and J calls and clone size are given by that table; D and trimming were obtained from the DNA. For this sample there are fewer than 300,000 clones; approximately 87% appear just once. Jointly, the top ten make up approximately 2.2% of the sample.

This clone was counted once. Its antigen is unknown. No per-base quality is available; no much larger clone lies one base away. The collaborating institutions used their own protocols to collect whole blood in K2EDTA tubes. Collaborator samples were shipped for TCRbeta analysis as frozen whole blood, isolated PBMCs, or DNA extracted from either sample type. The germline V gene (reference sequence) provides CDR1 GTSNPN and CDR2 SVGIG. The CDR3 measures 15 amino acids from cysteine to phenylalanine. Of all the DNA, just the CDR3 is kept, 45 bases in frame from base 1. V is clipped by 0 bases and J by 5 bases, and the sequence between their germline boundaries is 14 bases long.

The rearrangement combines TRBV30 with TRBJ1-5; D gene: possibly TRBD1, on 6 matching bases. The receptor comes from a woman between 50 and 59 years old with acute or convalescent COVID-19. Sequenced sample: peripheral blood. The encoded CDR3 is CAWSVQGGPYQPQHF. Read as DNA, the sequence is TGTGCCTGGAGTGTACAAGGGGGTCCCTATCAGCCCCAGCATTTT.